These 32 T cell receptor beta chains originate from one sample sequenced in a study of blood T cell repertoires in COVID-19. Clones were read by immunoSEQ multiplex PCR, and TCRdb kept only the in-frame ones, dropping some. The data contain 200,000 to 250,000 clones, 85% to 90% of them seen just once; the ten biggest clones take up around 2.9%. Specimen: peripheral blood. The receptors come from a woman aged 55 to 70 with acute or convalescent COVID-19.

J is TRBJ2-7 and V is TRBV18, with TRBD2 matching over 9 bases. The CDR3 extends over 14 amino acids. The V gene's germline CDR1 is KGHSH and CDR2 LQKENI. The ends lost 1 base at V and 3 bases at J; junction bases unmatched: 1. CDR3 coding DNA: TGTGCCAGCTCACCACGCGGGAGGGACTACGAGCAGTACTTC. Protein sequence: CASSPRGRDYEQYF.

The chain links TRBV19 to TRBJ1-5; TRBD1 matches at 8 bases. Trimming at V came to 6 bases and at J to 2 bases, leaving 6 bases not matched to a gene. The CDR3 runs 15 residues. Germline V lookup: CDR1 LNHDA, CDR2 SQIVND (reference sequence). This CDR3 is CASRPSGQGNQPQHF. CDR3 DNA: TGTGCCAGTAGACCATCGGGACAGGGCAATCAGCCCCAGCATTTT. The entire variable domain, with the rest obtained from reference TRBV19 and TRBJ1-5, is as follows: DGGITQSPKYLFRKEGQNVTLSCEQNLNHDAMYWYRQDPGQGLRLIYYSQIVNDFQKGDIAEGYSVSREKKESFPLTVTSAQKNPTAFYLCASRPSGQGNQPQHFGDGTRLSIL.

V and J are TRBV27 and TRBJ1-5; 7 bases align to TRBD1. CDR3 length: 14 residues. V gave up 4 bases and J gave up 7 bases; unmatched junction bases: 7. Germline V gene sequence: CDR1 MNHEY, CDR2 SMNVEV (reference sequence). CDR3: CASSYRQGTQPQHF. The CDR3 region has the DNA TGTGCCAGCAGTTACCGACAGGGAACGCAGCCCCAGCATTTT.

The chain couples TRBV9 to TRBJ1-5; D is possibly TRBD1 (6 bases). This CDR3 has 19 amino acids. Germline CDR1 and CDR2: SGDLS and YYNGEE. Between the trimmed V and J ends, which lost 0 bases and 6 bases, there was a span of 25 bases. This CDR3 reads CASSVGFQGRTVRIQPQHF. The CDR3 DNA reads as TGTGCCAGCAGCGTAGGGTTCCAGGGGCGGACGGTCCGAATTCAGCCCCAGCATTTT.

The V and J genes are TRBV7-8 and TRBJ1-2; TRBD1 might be the D (5 bases). CDR1 and CDR2 from the germline V gene are SGHVS and FQNEAQ. Deletions cut 1 base from V and 4 bases from J, with 10 bases between. The CDR3 contains 14 residues. The chain's CDR3 is CASSLGGLGYGYTF. CDR3 bases: TGTGCCAGCAGCTTAGGGGGCTTGGGCTATGGCTACACCTTC.

This chain joins TRBV9 and TRBJ1-2; 9 nucleotides agree with TRBD1. Per germline, CDR1 SGDLS and CDR2 YYNGEE. Trimming removed 6 bases from V and 8 bases from J; junction bases left unmatched: 17. The CDR3 has 16 residues. CDR3 residues: CASTPAGLQGARGYTF. CDR3 sequence (DNA): TGTGCCAGCACCCCCGCTGGTTTACAGGGGGCAAGGGGCTACACCTTC.

The gene calls are TRBV30 and TRBJ1-4, with 7 nucleotides matching TRBD1. V was clipped by 4 bases and J by 8 bases; unmatched bases: 4. Germline loops: CDR1 GTSNPN, CDR2 SVGIG (reference sequence). The CDR3 extends over 12 amino acids. In DNA, the CDR3 is TGTGCCTGGAAGGGGGCCAACGAAAAACTGTTTTTT. Protein product: CAWKGANEKLFF.

The chain recombines TRBV1 with TRBJ1-1; TRBD1, the table's D call, lacks a check against the DNA. TRBV1 is a listed pseudogene. The CDR3 totals 15 residues. The CDR3 coding sequence is TGCACCAGCAGCCAAGATAGCCGGCAGGGGCATGGTGCTTTCTTT. Residues: CTSSQDSRQGHGAFF.

The chain links TRBV29-1 to TRBJ1-1, with 10 nucleotides matching TRBD1. The length of the CDR3 is 13 residues. J was trimmed by 3 bases and V by 7 bases; bases with no gene match: 5. The germline V gene encodes CDR1 SQVTM and CDR2 ANQGSEA. The CDR3 here is CSARTGGDTEAFF. For the CDR3, the DNA is TGCAGCGCCCGGACAGGGGGGGACACTGAAGCTTTCTTT.

The chain joins TRBV2 to TRBJ2-5; 7 bases fit TRBD1. Germline CDR1 reads SNHLY; CDR2 reads FYNNEI. CDR3 length: 15 amino acids. The J segment lost 0 bases and the V segment lost 7 bases, leaving 8 bases of the junction unmatched. The DNA for the CDR3 is TGTGCCAGCAATGGACAGGCCTCGTACCAAGAGACCCAGTACTTC. This gives the protein CASNGQASYQETQYF.

The rearrangement links TRBV5-4 to TRBJ1-1; 9 positions match TRBD1. The CDR3 has 16 amino acids. V dropped 0 bases and J dropped 5; count of bases not matched to a gene: 8. The germline V gene encodes CDR1 SGHNT and CDR2 YYREEE (reference sequence). The CDR3 DNA is TGTGCCAGCAGCTTGGTCGGGACAGGGTCGGGTACTGAAGCTTTCTTT. This codes for CASSLVGTGSGTEAFF.

This clone has only a few counts. The chain combines TRBV15 with TRBJ1-2; possible D gene TRBD1, 6 bases. There are 14 residues in the CDR3. Germline V gene sequence: CDR1 LNHNV, CDR2 YYDKDF (reference sequence). V was pared by 5 bases and J by 3 bases, with 13 bases between. The CDR3 region is CATSPGGHDYGYTF. The CDR3 bases are TGTGCCACCAGCCCGGGGGGACATGACTATGGCTACACCTTC.

By frequency in the sample, this clone is medium-sized (0.01 to 0.1%). The V and J genes are TRBV4-3 and TRBJ1-2; D remains ambiguous. CDR1 and CDR2 (germline): LGHNA, YSLEER. Trimming left V 2 bases short and J 8 bases short, with 18 bases between. The CDR3 runs 15 residues. CDR3 in amino acids: CASSQNLMAGRGYTF. The CDR3 nucleotides read TGCGCCAGCAGCCAAAATCTTATGGCGGGGAGAGGCTACACCTTC.

J is TRBJ1-2 and V is TRBV7-9; 11 bases agree with TRBD1. The CDR3 has 15 residues. The V gene end was trimmed by 2 bases and the J gene end by 7 bases; junction bases not matched to a gene: 6. Germline CDR1 and CDR2: SEHNR and FQNEAQ (reference sequence). The CDR3 loop reads CASSLKDRGHSGYTF. For the CDR3, the DNA is TGTGCCAGCAGCTTAAAGGACAGGGGGCATAGTGGCTACACCTTC.

This chain uses TRBV5-4 with TRBJ1-1; TRBD1 is a possible D gene (5 bases). Trimming took off 4 bases at V and 2 bases at J, with 12 bases between the two ends. The CDR3 length is 14 residues. CDR1 and CDR2 (germline): SGHNT, YYREEE (reference sequence). This CDR3 reads CASSPARANTEAFF. CDR3 DNA: TGTGCCAGCAGCCCCGCCAGGGCCAACACTGAAGCTTTCTTT. Full variable domain (missing parts from reference TRBV5-4 and TRBJ1-1): ETGVTQSPTHLIKTRGQQVTLRCSSQSGHNTVSWYQQALGQGPQFIFQYYREEENGRGNFPPRFSGLQFPNYSSELNVNALELDDSALYLCASSPARANTEAFFGQGTRLTVV.

The rearrangement uses TRBV30 and TRBJ2-1; weak D call: TRBD1 (6 bases). Germline CDR1 and CDR2: GTSNPN and SVGIG (reference sequence). V shed 5 bases and J shed 2 bases, with 10 bases lying between them. The CDR3 covers 13 residues. In DNA form, the CDR3 reads TGTGCCTGGGCAGGGGCAACCTACAATGAGCAGTTCTTC. Amino acid sequence: CAWAGATYNEQFF. Full variable domain (remainder filled in from reference TRBV30 and TRBJ2-1): SQTIHQWPATLVQPVGSPLSLECTVEGTSNPNLYWYRQAAGRGLQLLFYSVGIGQISSEVPQNLSASRPQDRQFILSSKKLLLSDSGFYLCAWAGATYNEQFFGPGTRLTVL.

The chain couples TRBV10-1 to TRBJ1-6; D is undetermined. The CDR3 spans 13 residues. V lost 10 bases and J 7 bases, leaving 14 bases between the germline ends. The germline CDR1 and CDR2 sequences are WNHNN and SYGVQD (reference sequence). CDR3 coding DNA: TGCGCCACCGCGACGGGTAGAAATTCACCCCTCCACTTT. Its protein product is CATATGRNSPLHF.

This chain links TRBV19 with TRBJ1-1; D not certain. Per the germline V gene, CDR1 is LNHDA and CDR2 is SQIVND (reference sequence). Trimming took 3 bases from V and 0 from J, leaving 8 bases between them. This CDR3 is 14 amino acids long. The CDR3 nucleotides read TGTGCCAGTAGTATTAGCCCTATGAACACTGAAGCTTTCTTT. Its protein product is CASSISPMNTEAFF.

The CDR3 nucleotides are TGTGCCAGCAGTGAAAATAGCAGGGGTAGCGAGCAGTACTTC. Amino acid sequence: CASSENSRGSEQYF. V usage is TRBV6-1 and J usage is TRBJ2-7; tentative D call: TRBD1 (6 bases). This CDR3 has 14 residues. Looked up from germline, CDR1 is MNHNS and CDR2 is SASEGT. V was shortened by 2 bases and J by 6 bases, with 14 bases between the two germline ends.

In DNA form, the CDR3 reads TGTGCCAGCAGCCAAGAGTCTAGCGGGAGGGCCTACGAGCAGTACTTC. This codes for CASSQESSGRAYEQYF. This chain connects TRBV4-2 to TRBJ2-7, with 12 positions matching TRBD2. Germline V gives CDR1 LGHNA, CDR2 YNFKEQ. The CDR3 covers 16 residues. V lost 0 bases, J lost 2 bases, and 2 bases stayed unmatched.

A word on this clone: Other nucleotide sequences in the sample specify the same CDR3. The chain recombines TRBV6-5 with TRBJ1-1; TRBD1 might be the D (6 bases). The germline V and J ends were trimmed by 0 bases and 5 bases, with 7 bases remaining between them. CDR1 is MNHEY, CDR2 SVGAGI, per germline. The CDR3 is made up of 13 amino acids. The CDR3 sequence is CASSYSRGTEAFF. In DNA form, the CDR3 reads TGTGCCAGCAGTTACTCTAGGGGGACTGAAGCTTTCTTT.

The chain couples TRBV5-5 to TRBJ2-1; 8 nucleotides line up with TRBD2. J gave up 3 bases and V 4 bases, and 6 bases lay outside the gene matches. This CDR3 is 15 amino acids long. CDR1 is SGHKS, CDR2 YYEKEE, per germline (reference sequence). CDR3 sequence: CASSPRGGGYNEQFF. The DNA for the CDR3 is TGTGCCAGCAGCCCACGGGGGGGCGGCTACAATGAGCAGTTCTTC.

The chain carries TRBV19 and TRBJ1-6; a weak D match, TRBD1 (5 bases). V dropped 2 bases and J dropped 7 bases, with 12 bases sitting between them. The CDR3 covers 15 residues. Germline assignment: CDR1 LNHDA and CDR2 SQIVND (reference sequence). Here the CDR3 reads CASSISGATNSPLHF. CDR3 nucleotide sequence: TGTGCCAGTAGTATATCTGGGGCCACCAATTCACCCCTCCACTTT.

This chain joins TRBV3-1 (or the pseudogene TRBV3-2) and TRBJ1-2; maybe TRBD1 (5 bases). The CDR3 runs 15 residues. The V gene lost 1 base and the J gene lost 4 bases, with 13 bases spanning the gap. Germline lookup yields CDR1 LGHDT and CDR2 YNNKEL (reference sequence). CDR3 nucleotide sequence: TGTGCCAGCAGCCAAGCCGGGCAGGGATTCTATGGCTACACCTTC. Its protein is CASSQAGQGFYGYTF.

The CDR3 loop reads CASSRTGAAVGVSETQYF. CDR3 nucleotides: TGTGCCAGTAGTAGGACAGGGGCGGCCGTGGGAGTTTCGGAGACCCAGTACTTC. V and J are TRBV19 and TRBJ2-5, with 9 bases matching TRBD1. The V gene end was trimmed by 4 bases and the J gene end by 5 bases; junction bases not matched to a gene: 17. CDR1 LNHDA and CDR2 SQIVND come from the germline V gene (reference sequence). CDR3 length: 18 residues. Filled out from reference TRBV19 and TRBJ2-5, the complete variable domain reads DGGITQSPKYLFRKEGQNVTLSCEQNLNHDAMYWYRQDPGQGLRLIYYSQIVNDFQKGDIAEGYSVSREKKESFPLTVTSAQKNPTAFYLCASSRTGAAVGVSETQYFGPGTRLLVL.

This clone occurred a few times. This sequence joins TRBV6-4 and TRBJ1-2; D remains unclear. The germline CDR1 and CDR2 sequences are MRHNA and SNTAGT. This CDR3 comprises 15 residues. V shed 0 bases and J shed 4 bases, with 12 bases lying between them. The CDR3 loop reads CASSDSAGETYGYTF. CDR3 nucleotides: TGTGCCAGCAGTGACTCGGCAGGCGAAACCTATGGCTACACCTTC.

The chain uses TRBV5-1 and TRBJ2-3; TRBD2 matches at 9 bases. The length of the CDR3 is 14 residues. V lost 2 bases, J lost 4 bases, and 2 bases stayed unmatched. Germline V lookup: CDR1 SGHRS, CDR2 YFSETQ. The CDR3 DNA follows: TGCGCCAGCAGCTTAGGGACTAGCTCAGATACGCAGTATTTT. Translated: CASSLGTSSDTQYF.

This sequence joins TRBV21-1 and TRBJ2-5; the table's D gene call, TRBD2, was not cross checked with the DNA. TRBV21-1 is described as a pseudogene. This CDR3 comprises 14 residues. The CDR3 loop is CASSKGLREETQYF. The CDR3 DNA reads as TGTGCCAGCAGCAAAGGTTTGCGGGAGGAGACCCAGTACTTC.

DNA of the CDR3: TGTGCCAGCAGTGGGACCGGGGACTACCCTGGAAACACCATATATTTT. Its protein product is CASSGTGDYPGNTIYF. The chain couples TRBV2 to TRBJ1-3; TRBD1 might be the D (5 bases). The CDR3 spans 16 residues. From germline, CDR1 is SNHLY and CDR2 FYNNEI. Between the trimmed V and J ends, which lost 4 bases and 2 bases, there was a span of 15 bases.

The DNA of the CDR3 is TGTGCCAGCAGTTCAGGGACACGTCCCTACGAGCAGTACTTC. Its protein product is CASSSGTRPYEQYF. This chain uses TRBV6-6 with TRBJ2-7; weak D call: TRBD1 (6 bases). There are 14 residues in the CDR3. V lost 4 bases, J lost 2 bases, and 12 bases lay in between. CDR1 and CDR2 from the germline V gene are MNHNY and SVGAGI (reference sequence).

The chain is built from TRBV30 and TRBJ1-2; D remains unclear. The CDR3 covers 15 residues. Trimming removed 5 bases from V and 1 base from J, with 17 bases in between. Per the germline V gene, CDR1 is GTSNPN and CDR2 is SVGIG (reference sequence). CDR3 coding DNA: TGTGCCTGGGGATCGGGTACACGGATTAACTATGGCTACACCTTC. The encoded protein is CAWGSGTRINYGYTF. The full variable domain, rest sourced from reference TRBV30 and TRBJ1-2, is SQTIHQWPATLVQPVGSPLSLECTVEGTSNPNLYWYRQAAGRGLQLLFYSVGIGQISSEVPQNLSASRPQDRQFILSSKKLLLSDSGFYLCAWGSGTRINYGYTFGSGTRLTVV.

The J gene is TRBJ2-7, the V gene TRBV11-3, with 8 bases fitting TRBD2. Trimming at V came to 0 bases and at J to 7 bases, leaving 11 bases not matched to a gene. Per the germline V gene, CDR1 is SGHNT and CDR2 is YENEEA. The CDR3 is made up of 16 amino acids. The CDR3 region is CASSLDSVAGLYEQYF. CDR3 bases: TGTGCCAGCAGCTTAGATTCGGTAGCGGGATTGTATGAGCAGTACTTC.